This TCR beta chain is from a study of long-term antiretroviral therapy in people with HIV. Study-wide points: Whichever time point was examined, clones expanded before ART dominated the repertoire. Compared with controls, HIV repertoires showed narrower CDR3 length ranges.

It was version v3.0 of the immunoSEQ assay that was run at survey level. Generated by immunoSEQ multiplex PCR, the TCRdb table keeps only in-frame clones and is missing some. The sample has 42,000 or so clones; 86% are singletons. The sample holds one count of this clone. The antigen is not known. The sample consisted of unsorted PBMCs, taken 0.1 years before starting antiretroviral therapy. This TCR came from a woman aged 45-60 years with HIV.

The CDR3 loop is CASSLALDNYGYTF. The CDR3 DNA follows: TGTGCCAGCAGCTTAGCGCTCGACAACTATGGCTACACCTTC. The chain couples TRBV7-8 to TRBJ1-2; D remains unclear. Germline assignment: CDR1 SGHVS and CDR2 FQNEAQ. V lost 0 bases to trimming and J lost 2 bases, with 7 bases between them. CDR3 length equals 14 residues.